Presented here are 4 T cell receptor beta chains from one specimen sequenced in a study of T cell responses to AZD1222 COVID-19 vaccine (dated by TCRdb to the early 2020s). The library was prepared using the immunoSEQ multiplex PCR assay. Imported from immuneACCESS, the table was reduced by TCRdb to in-frame sequences with V and J called. These copies leave out some clones; in studies compared against another copy, an unresolved V gene accounts for under half, and the cause of the remainder is not known. Counted in this sample were 90,000 to 110,000 clones; 88% of them appeared once. Clones ranked in the top ten supply approximately 15% of the sample. The time point label of this sample denotes: baseline before first vaccination. This specimen was peripheral blood, taken on day 0 of AZD1222 vaccination. The receptors shown here come from an adult in good health.

V usage is TRBV5-1 and J usage is TRBJ2-5; TRBD2 is a possible D gene (6 bases). This CDR3 spans 15 amino acids. Germline V CDR1 and CDR2: SGHRS, YFSETQ. Deletions cut 4 bases from V and 4 bases from J, with 17 bases between. CDR3 protein: CASSPWDFRRETQYF. DNA for the CDR3: TGCGCCAGCAGCCCCTGGGACTTCCGGCGAGAGACCCAGTACTTC.

The genes are TRBV14 and TRBJ1-4, with unresolved D. V lost 1 base, J lost 8 bases, and 11 bases lay in between. CDR1 is SGHDN and CDR2 is FVKESK in the germline V gene. This CDR3 comprises 14 residues. CDR3 DNA: TGTGCCAGCAGCCAAGTAGGTCTTGGGGAAAAACTGTTTTTT. Protein: CASSQVGLGEKLFF. The entire variable domain, with the rest obtained from reference TRBV14 and TRBJ1-4, is as follows: EAGVTQFPSHSVIEKGQTVTLRCDPISGHDNLYWYRRVMGKEIKFLLHFVKESKQDESGMPNNRFLAERTGGTYSTLKVQPAELEDSGVYFCASSQVGLGEKLFFGSGTQLSVL.

The chain combines TRBV18 with TRBJ1-5; TRBD1 might be the D (5 bases). V was shortened by 2 bases and J by 2 bases, with 13 bases between the two germline ends. Per germline, CDR1 KGHSH and CDR2 LQKENI. This CDR3 has 16 residues. This CDR3 reads CASSPSSRVGNQPQHF. CDR3 nucleotides: TGTGCCAGCTCACCATCCAGCAGGGTTGGCAATCAGCCCCAGCATTTT. Variable domain in full (rest from reference TRBV18 and TRBJ1-5): NAGVMQNPRHLVRRRGQEARLRCSPMKGHSHVYWYRQLPEEGLKFMVYLQKENIIDESGMPKERFSAEFPKEGPSILRIQQVVRGDSAAYFCASSPSSRVGNQPQHFGDGTRLSIL.

V and J are TRBV6-5 and TRBJ2-7; D tentatively reads TRBD1 or TRBD2 (5 bases each). The CDR3 contains 15 residues. From germline, CDR1 is MNHEY and CDR2 SVGAGI. Trimming removed 7 bases from V and 5 bases from J, with 21 bases in between. This chain's CDR3 is CASNPRRQGSHEQYF. The CDR3 region has the DNA TGTGCCAGCAACCCTAGGAGGCAGGGAAGCCACGAGCAGTACTTC.